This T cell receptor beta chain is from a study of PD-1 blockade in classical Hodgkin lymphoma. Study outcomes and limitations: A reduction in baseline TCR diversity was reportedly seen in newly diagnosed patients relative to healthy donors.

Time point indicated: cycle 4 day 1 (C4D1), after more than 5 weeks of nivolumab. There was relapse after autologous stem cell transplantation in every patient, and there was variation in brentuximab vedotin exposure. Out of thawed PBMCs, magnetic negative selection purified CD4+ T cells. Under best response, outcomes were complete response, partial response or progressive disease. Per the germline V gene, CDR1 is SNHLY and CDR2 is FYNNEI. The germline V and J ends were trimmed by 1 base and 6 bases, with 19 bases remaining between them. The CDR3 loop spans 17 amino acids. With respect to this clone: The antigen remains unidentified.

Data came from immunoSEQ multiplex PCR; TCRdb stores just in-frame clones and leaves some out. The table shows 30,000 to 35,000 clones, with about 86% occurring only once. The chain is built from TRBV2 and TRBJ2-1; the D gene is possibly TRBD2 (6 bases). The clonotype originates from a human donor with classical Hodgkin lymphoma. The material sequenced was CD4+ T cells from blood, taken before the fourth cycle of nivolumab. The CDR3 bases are TGTGCCAGCAGTGAAGGTTTCTCCGGGGGTATGAGCAATGAGCAGTTCTTC. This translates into CASSEGFSGGMSNEQFF.